This TCR beta chain was sequenced for a study of naive and memory T cell subsets. Findings and caveats of the study: Naive and memory subsets had different power law exponents for TCR abundance.

Both TRBC1 and TRBC2 were covered by a beta constant-region primer of two equimolar oligonucleotides. TCRdb independently ran MiXCR on the UMI-ligation and nested PCR reads; one entry per CDR3 protein. This sample has roughly 91,000 distinct CDR3 sequences; over 10% occur once, and the top ten carry 0.75% to 1%. This clonotype came up a few times. Its matching antigen is unknown. The V end was cut by 7 bases, the J end by 5 bases, with 10 bases between. The germline V gene encodes CDR1 SGHAT and CDR2 FQDESV (reference sequence). There are 12 residues in the CDR3. J is TRBJ2-3 and V is TRBV11-1; no reliable D call. Sequenced input: central memory CD4+ T cells from blood. The clonotype was recovered from a human donor in good health. In nucleotides, the CDR3 is TGTGCCAGCAACGTCGGAATAGATACGCAGTATTTT. Amino acids: CASNVGIDTQYF.